These 11 T cell receptor beta chains came from one sample sequenced in a study of cytomegalovirus exposure and HLA in healthy donors. Primers: 60 Vbeta forward and 13 Jbeta reverse. Profiled with immunoSEQ multiplex PCR; TCRdb holds only in-frame clones, not every one. The top ten clones hold roughly 10% of a sample with roughly 120,000 clones, 65% to 75% of them seen once. The sequenced sample consisted of PBMCs. The source of these receptors is a woman in her forties or fifties in good health and CMV-seropositive.

The rearrangement joins TRBV11-2 to TRBJ2-2, with 8 bases matching TRBD2. In germline, CDR1 is SGHAT, CDR2 FQNNGV. This CDR3 contains 14 residues. V lost 8 bases, J lost 6 bases, and 8 bases stayed unmatched. In DNA form, the CDR3 reads TGTGCCAGCCGGCTAGCGGGCGGGGCCGGGGAGCTGTTTTTT. This translates into CASRLAGGAGELFF.

The chain uses TRBV5-8 and TRBJ1-2; D gene unclear. Germline-derived CDR1 and CDR2 are SGHTS and YDEGEE. V was pared by 4 bases and J by 5 bases, with 6 bases between. The CDR3 is 11 amino acids. The CDR3 sequence: CASSGGYGYTF. The CDR3 nucleotides read TGTGCCAGCAGCGGAGGGTATGGCTACACCTTC.

V usage is TRBV5-1 and J usage is TRBJ1-2, with 8 bases that match TRBD1. The junction had 7 bases not matched to a gene; V was cut back by 4 bases and J by 8 bases. Germline CDR1 reads SGHRS; CDR2 reads YFSETQ. The CDR3 covers 13 residues. The CDR3 region is CASSQGQALGYTF. The DNA of the CDR3 is TGCGCCAGCAGCCAGGGACAGGCTCTCGGCTACACCTTC.

The chain recombines TRBV15 with TRBJ2-3; maybe TRBD1 (5 bases). This CDR3 region has 13 residues. Trimming stripped 1 base from V and 4 bases from J, with 6 bases between. Germline CDR1 is LNHNV and CDR2 is YYDKDF (reference sequence). The chain's CDR3 is CATSRGGPDTQYF. The CDR3 nucleotides read TGTGCCACCAGCAGAGGGGGCCCAGATACGCAGTATTTT.

The CDR3 bases are TGTGCCATCAGGGGACAGGGGGATCAGCCCCAGCATTTT. Its translation is CAIRGQGDQPQHF. The chain links TRBV10-3 to TRBJ1-5; TRBD1 matches 11 bases. J lost 5 bases, V lost 6 bases, and 0 bases had no gene match. Germline-derived CDR1 and CDR2 are ENHRY and SYGVKD. The CDR3 contains 13 residues.

This chain joins TRBV9 and TRBJ2-7, with 8 bases lining up with TRBD1. Germline lookup yields CDR1 SGDLS and CDR2 YYNGEE. The CDR3 consists of 14 residues. V lost 0 bases to trimming and J lost 2 bases; unmatched junction nucleotides: 1. Here the CDR3 DNA reads TGTGCCAGCAGCGTAGGGACAGGGCCCTACGAGCAGTACTTC. Its translation is CASSVGTGPYEQYF.

This sequence joins TRBV18 and TRBJ2-5, with D perhaps matching TRBD1 (6 bases). The CDR3 runs 14 residues. Per germline, CDR1 KGHSH and CDR2 LQKENI. Trimming left V 2 bases short and J 1 base short, with 8 bases between. The DNA for the CDR3 is TGTGCCAGCTCACCAGGGGGCTCCCAAGAGACCCAGTACTTC. As protein: CASSPGGSQETQYF.

This clone was seen a handful of times. The chain links TRBV19 to TRBJ1-1; D remains unclear. The CDR3 covers 14 residues. Trimming shortened V by 5 bases and J by 2 bases, and 12 bases separated the two germline ends. Looked up from germline, CDR1 is LNHDA and CDR2 is SQIVND (reference sequence). The CDR3 DNA reads as TGTGCCAGTAGTGGCCGACGGACTAACACTGAAGCTTTCTTT. Its translation: CASSGRRTNTEAFF.

As to this clone: The same CDR3 is also encoded by other DNA sequences in this sample. This chain joins TRBV20-1 and TRBJ1-1, with D possibly matching TRBD1 (6 bases). The CDR3 length is 11 residues. Germline CDR1 is DFQATT and CDR2 is SNEGSKA (reference sequence). V gave up 6 bases and J gave up 5 bases, with 10 bases separating them. In DNA form, the CDR3 reads TGCAGTGCAGAGGGGGGGACTGAAGCTTTCTTT. Translating it yields CSAEGGTEAFF.

This chain joins TRBV7-8 and TRBJ1-3; 9 bases are a match to TRBD1. The V gene's germline CDR1 is SGHVS and CDR2 FQNEAQ. The CDR3 totals 15 residues. V shed 8 bases and J 2 bases; nucleotides not matched to a gene: 7. The CDR3 bases are TGTGCCAGCTTAGCACGACAGGGGGCTGGAAACACCATATATTTT. Translation gives CASLARQGAGNTIYF.

In the case of this clone: Because the CDR3's place on the DNA is in doubt, the DNA is left out and the CDR3 is given as listed by TCRdb. The chain links TRBV7-6 to TRBJ1-3; the table's D call of TRBD1 was not tested on the DNA. Germline V CDR1 and CDR2: SGHVS, FNYEAQ. Termini included, the CDR3 measures 15 amino acids. CDR3 in amino acids: CASSFGPGAGNTIYF.